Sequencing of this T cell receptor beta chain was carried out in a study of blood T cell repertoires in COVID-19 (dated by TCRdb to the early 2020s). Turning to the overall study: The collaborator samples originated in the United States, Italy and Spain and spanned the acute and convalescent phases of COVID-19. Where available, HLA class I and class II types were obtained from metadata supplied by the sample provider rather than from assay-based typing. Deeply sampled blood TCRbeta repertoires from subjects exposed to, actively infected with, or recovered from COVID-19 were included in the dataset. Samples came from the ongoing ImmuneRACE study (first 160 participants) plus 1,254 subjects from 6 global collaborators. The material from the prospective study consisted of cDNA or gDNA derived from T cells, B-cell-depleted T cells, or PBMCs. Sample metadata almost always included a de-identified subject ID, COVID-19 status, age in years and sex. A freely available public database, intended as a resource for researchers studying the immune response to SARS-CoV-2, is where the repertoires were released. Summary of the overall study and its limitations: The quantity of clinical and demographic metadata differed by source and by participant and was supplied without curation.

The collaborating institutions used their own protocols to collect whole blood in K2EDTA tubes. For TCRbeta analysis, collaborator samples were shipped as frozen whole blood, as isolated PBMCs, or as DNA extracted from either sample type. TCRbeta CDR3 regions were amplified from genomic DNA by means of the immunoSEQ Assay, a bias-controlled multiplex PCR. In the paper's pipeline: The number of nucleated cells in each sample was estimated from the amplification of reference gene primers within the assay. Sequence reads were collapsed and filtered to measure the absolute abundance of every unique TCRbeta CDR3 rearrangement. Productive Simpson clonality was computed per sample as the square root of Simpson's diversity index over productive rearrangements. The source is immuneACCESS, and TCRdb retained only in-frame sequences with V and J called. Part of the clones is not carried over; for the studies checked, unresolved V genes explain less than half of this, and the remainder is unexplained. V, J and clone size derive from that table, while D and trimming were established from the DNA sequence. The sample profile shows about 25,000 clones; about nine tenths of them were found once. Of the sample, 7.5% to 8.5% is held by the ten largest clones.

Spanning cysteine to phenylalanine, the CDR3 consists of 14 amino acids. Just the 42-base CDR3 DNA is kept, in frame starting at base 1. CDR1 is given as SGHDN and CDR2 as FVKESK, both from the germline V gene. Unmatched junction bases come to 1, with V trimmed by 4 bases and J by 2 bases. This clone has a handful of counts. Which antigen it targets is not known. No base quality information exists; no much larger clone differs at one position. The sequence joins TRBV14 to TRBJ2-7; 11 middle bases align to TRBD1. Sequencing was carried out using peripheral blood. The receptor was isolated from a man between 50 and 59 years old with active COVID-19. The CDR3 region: CASSPGQGAYEQYF. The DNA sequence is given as TGTGCCAGCAGCCCGGGACAGGGGGCCTACGAGCAGTACTTC. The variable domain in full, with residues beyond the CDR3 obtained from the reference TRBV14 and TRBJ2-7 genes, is EAGVTQFPSHSVIEKGQTVTLRCDPISGHDNLYWYRRVMGKEIKFLLHFVKESKQDESGMPNNRFLAERTGGTYSTLKVQPAELEDSGVYFCASSPGQGAYEQYFGPGTRLTVT.